One sample yielded the 20 T cell receptor beta chains listed below, sequenced in a study of PD-1 blockade in classical Hodgkin lymphoma. Sequencing was performed with immunoSEQ multiplex PCR; in TCRdb, only in-frame clones are kept and a portion is missing. Among 30,000 to 45,000 clones listed, around 90% were seen once. Each patient relapsed following autologous stem cell transplantation, and prior brentuximab vedotin exposure differed. The material sequenced was peripheral blood mononuclear cells (PBMCs), taken before the second cycle of nivolumab. These receptors all stem from a human donor with classical Hodgkin lymphoma.

The chain has TRBV5-6 and TRBJ2-1, with 7 bases fitting TRBD1. V shed 5 bases, J shed 8 bases, and the junction held 10 bases outside the gene matches. This CDR3 has 14 residues. Germline CDR1 and CDR2: SGHDT and YYEEEE. CDR3 DNA: TGTGCCAGCAGTTACCGACAGGGTGGTCATGAGCAGTTCTTC. It specifies CASSYRQGGHEQFF. Supplemented by reference TRBV5-6 and TRBJ2-1, the full variable domain reads DAGVTQSPTHLIKTRGQQVTLRCSPKSGHDTVSWYQQALGQGPQFIFQYYEEEERQRGNFPDRFSGHQFPNYSSELNVNALLLGDSALYLCASSYRQGGHEQFFGPGTRLTVL.

CDR3: CASSFVYGYTF. Here the CDR3 DNA reads TGTGCCAGCAGTTTTGTCTATGGCTACACCTTC. The genes are TRBV28 and TRBJ1-2; no clear D. The CDR3 runs 11 residues. Trimming shortened V by 3 bases and J by 4 bases, and 3 bases separated the two germline ends. Germline CDR1 is MDHEN and CDR2 is SYDVKM.

The chain links TRBV7-9 to TRBJ2-7; no clear D. The germline V gene encodes CDR1 SEHNR and CDR2 FQNEAQ (reference sequence). This CDR3 has 8 residues. The CDR3 reads CAVGEQYF. The CDR3 nucleotides are TGTGCGGTGGGGGAGCAGTACTTC.

This clone has more than one count but fewer than ten. The CDR3 DNA is TGTGCCAGTAGTATAGAGGCGGAAGCCTACGAGCAGTACTTC. Translation gives CASSIEAEAYEQYF. This chain joins TRBV19 and TRBJ2-7; no reliable D call. The V end lost 0 bases, the J end lost 2 bases, and 8 bases lay between the germline ends. Germline CDR1 reads LNHDA; CDR2 reads SQIVND (reference sequence). This CDR3 region has 14 residues.

The chain has TRBV19 and TRBJ1-5, with no clear D. CDR3 length: 13 amino acids. V lost 10 bases and J lost 3, with 13 bases in between. CDR1 is LNHDA, CDR2 SQIVND, per germline (reference sequence). The CDR3 region is CATHRTPNQPQHF. The CDR3 DNA reads as TGTGCCACTCATAGGACTCCCAATCAGCCCCAGCATTTT.

This clone showed up just a few times. V gene TRBV7-2 combines with J gene TRBJ2-7; 16 bases match TRBD2. V lost 6 bases and J lost 9; bases outside the gene matches: 8. This CDR3 region has 15 residues. Germline CDR1 reads SGHTA; CDR2 reads FQGNSA. CDR3 amino acids: CASRTGTSGRDGQYF. In DNA, the CDR3 is TGTGCCAGCAGGACCGGGACTAGCGGGAGGGACGGGCAGTACTTC.

CDR3 residues: CASRPVGGKPETQYF. CDR3 DNA: TGTGCCAGCAGACCCGTGGGGGGTAAACCCGAGACCCAGTACTTC. The J gene is TRBJ2-5, the V gene TRBV11-3; tentatively, D is TRBD2 (6 bases). Trimming removed 6 bases at V and 5 bases at J, with 19 bases between. The CDR3 covers 15 residues. Germline loops: CDR1 SGHNT, CDR2 YENEEA.

The genes are TRBV15 and TRBJ2-5; 7 bases map to TRBD2. The CDR3 sequence is 14 residues long. J gave up 4 bases and V 0 bases, and 2 bases lay outside the gene matches. CDR1 and CDR2 (germline): LNHNV, YYDKDF (reference sequence). This CDR3 is CATSRDPSGETQYF. Written as DNA, the CDR3 is TGTGCCACCAGCAGAGATCCTAGCGGAGAGACCCAGTACTTC.

The chain recombines TRBV7-9 with TRBJ1-2; D unresolved. V lost 3 bases and J lost 9, with 20 bases in between. Per germline, CDR1 SEHNR and CDR2 FQNEAQ (reference sequence). There are 15 residues in the CDR3. CDR3 coding DNA: TGTGCCAGCAGCTTCAGGACGGACCTTAGATCAAGCTACACCTTC. This codes for CASSFRTDLRSSYTF.

The table lists this clone with a count of one. This chain uses TRBV11-3 with TRBJ2-7, with D possibly matching TRBD2 (5 bases). This CDR3 is 15 amino acids long. Germline V gene data show CDR1 as SGHNT and CDR2 as YENEEA. V was cut by 6 bases and J by 2 bases, with 17 bases left in between. This CDR3 reads CASSVEGYFPYEQYF. The DNA for the CDR3 is TGTGCCAGCAGTGTCGAGGGCTACTTCCCCTACGAGCAGTACTTC.

This chain links TRBV9 with TRBJ2-1; 8 positions agree with TRBD2. This CDR3 has 16 residues. Per germline, CDR1 SGDLS and CDR2 YYNGEE. J was trimmed by 1 base and V by 5 bases; bases with no gene match: 8. CDR3 bases: TGTGCCAGCAGTAGCGGGATTACCCCATCCTACAATGAGCAGTTCTTC. It encodes CASSSGITPSYNEQFF.

The CDR3 sequence is CASSPRGIEHQPQHF. Here the CDR3 DNA reads TGTGCCAGCAGCCCGAGGGGAATTGAACATCAGCCCCAGCATTTT. This chain links TRBV5-8 with TRBJ1-5; D possibly corresponds to TRBD1 (5 bases). Between the trimmed V and J ends, which lost 4 bases and 5 bases, there was a span of 16 bases. The CDR3 is 15 residues long. Per the germline V gene, CDR1 is SGHTS and CDR2 is YDEGEE.

This clone was seen only a few times. This rearrangement joins TRBV5-1 to TRBJ2-7; 10 positions match TRBD2. The CDR3 has 14 amino acids. After removal of 6 bases from V and 2 bases from J, the junction contained 5 bases not matched to a gene. Germline V CDR1 and CDR2: SGHRS, YFSETQ. Here the CDR3 DNA reads TGCGCCAGCAACCGACTAGCGGGCACCTACGAGCAGTACTTC. This encodes CASNRLAGTYEQYF.

This clone was recorded only once. The rearrangement links TRBV6-5 to TRBJ2-1; TRBD2 aligns across 10 bases. With 5 bases clipped from V and 9 bases from J, the junction kept 10 bases outside the gene matches. CDR1 is MNHEY and CDR2 is SVGAGI in the germline V gene. The CDR3 spans 15 residues. In nucleotides, the CDR3 is TGTGCCAGCAGTCCCCCTCCTAGCGGGAGTATTGAGCAGTTCTTC. Translation gives CASSPPPSGSIEQFF.

CDR3: CASSFQTSGNTGELFF. Written as DNA, the CDR3 is TGTGCCAGCAGCTTTCAGACTAGCGGGAACACCGGGGAGCTGTTTTTT. This rearrangement joins TRBV5-4 to TRBJ2-2, with 9 bases identical to TRBD2. Germline assignment: CDR1 SGHNT and CDR2 YYREEE (reference sequence). V gave up 2 bases and J gave up 1 base; unmatched junction bases: 3. There are 16 residues in the CDR3.

With regard to this clone: Germline is not matched at one junction end, which may reflect a read error. V usage is TRBV4-1 and J usage is TRBJ2-5; 8 positions agree with TRBD2. Germline V gene lookup returns CDR1 MGHRA and CDR2 YSYEKL. The CDR3 extends over 16 amino acids. The CDR3 loop is CASSQTALAGWETQHF. In DNA form, the CDR3 reads TGCGCCAGCAGCCAAACCGCCCTAGCGGGTTGGGAGACCCAGCACTTC.

V usage is TRBV2 and J usage is TRBJ2-1; possibly TRBD1 or TRBD2 for D (5 bases each). V was cut by 10 bases and J by 10 bases, with 8 bases left in between. Per germline, CDR1 SNHLY and CDR2 FYNNEI. The length of the CDR3 is 9 residues. For the CDR3, the DNA is TGTGCCATCGGGACCGAGCAGTTCTTC. Its protein product is CAIGTEQFF.

The chain employs TRBV4-1 and TRBJ2-7, with D hard to call. Trimming took off 4 bases at V and 3 bases at J, with 10 bases between the two ends. The CDR3 extends over 13 amino acids. Germline V lookup: CDR1 MGHRA, CDR2 YSYEKL. The CDR3 DNA reads TGCGCCAGCAGCCCGAACCTAGGCTACGAGCAGTACTTC. Its protein product is CASSPNLGYEQYF.

The CDR3 nucleotides read TGTGCCAGCAGTGAGAGGGGGACCTTCAAACTTACCTACAATGAGCAGTTCTTC. Translating it yields CASSERGTFKLTYNEQFF. The genes are TRBV6-1 and TRBJ2-1; weak D call: TRBD1 (6 bases). The CDR3 sequence is 18 residues long. V lost 3 bases and J 2 bases, leaving 20 bases between the germline ends. Germline V CDR1 and CDR2: MNHNS, SASEGT.

V gene TRBV7-2 combines with J gene TRBJ2-3; 10 positions agree with TRBD2. V lost 5 bases, J lost 1 base, and 6 bases stayed unmatched. CDR1 is SGHTA, CDR2 FQGNSA, per germline. The CDR3 is 16 residues long. In DNA, the CDR3 is TGTGCCAGCAGCCGAGGGCTAGCGGGAGGCACAGATACGCAGTATTTT. It codes for CASSRGLAGGTDTQYF.